The T cell receptor beta chain under discussion was sequenced for a study of cytomegalovirus exposure and HLA in healthy donors. Concerning this clone: Antigen: not known.

Germline CDR1 reads LNHDA; CDR2 reads SQIVND (reference sequence). J lost 2 bases, V lost 5 bases, and 8 bases had no gene match. The CDR3 sequence is 17 residues long. From the approximately 120-subject validation cohort, which was separate from the roughly 630-subject first cohort, the donors were drawn. Sequencing was performed with immunoSEQ multiplex PCR; in TCRdb, only in-frame clones are kept and a portion is missing. Of 68,000 or so clones listed, approximately 91% were seen once; the top ten hold approximately 3.4%. Study results and caveats: It was 164 TCR beta chains that were listed as cytomegalovirus-associated. Published work reported that the classifier diagnosed cytomegalovirus status with high specificity and sensitivity. While the bulk of TCR sequences proved rare, some public TCRs turned up in many donors.

The TCR was taken from a man younger than 35 in good health and CMV-seronegative. The sample taken for sequencing was PBMCs. This chain connects TRBV19 to TRBJ1-5; 11 nucleotides agree with TRBD1. The CDR3 loop is CASSGDRGFIGNQPQHF. In DNA, the CDR3 is TGTGCCAGTAGTGGGGACAGGGGGTTTATTGGCAATCAGCCCCAGCATTTT.